Below are 18 T cell receptor beta chains sequenced from a single sample in a study of identical twins. One entry per CDR3 protein results from TCRdb running MiXCR on the 5' RACE reads. The sample carries about 660,000 distinct CDR3 sequences, less than 10% recorded once. In addition, the sample was reused for a study of yellow fever vaccine responses in identical twins.

The sequenced sample was PBMCs. The source of these receptors is a woman between 18 and 29 years old in good health.

This chain connects TRBV4-2 to TRBJ2-7, with TRBD2 matching 8 bases. Germline CDR1 reads LGHNA; CDR2 reads YNFKEQ. This CDR3 region has 15 residues. V lost 1 base to trimming and J lost 3 bases; unmatched junction nucleotides: 5. The CDR3 sequence is CASSQVSGDVYEQYF. The DNA for the CDR3 is TGTGCCAGCAGCCAAGTTAGCGGGGACGTCTACGAGCAGTACTTC.

In its sample, this clonotype was seen many times. The chain uses TRBV6-5 and TRBJ1-5; weak D call: TRBD1 (6 bases). The CDR3 extends over 17 amino acids. Germline CDR1 reads MNHEY; CDR2 reads SVGAGI. V lost 0 bases and J lost 0, with 12 bases in between. CDR3 in amino acids: CASSYSTGTRSNQPQHF. As DNA, the CDR3 is TGTGCCAGCAGTTACTCCACAGGGACTCGTAGCAATCAGCCCCAGCATTTT.

The V gene is TRBV20-1, the J gene TRBJ2-5, with D hard to call. Germline-derived CDR1 and CDR2 are DFQATT and SNEGSKA (reference sequence). The CDR3 runs 13 residues. V shed 2 bases and J shed 1 base, with 8 bases lying between them. CDR3 sequence: CSARKDPQETQYF. The CDR3 DNA reads TGCAGTGCTAGAAAGGACCCCCAAGAGACCCAGTACTTC.

The chain recombines TRBV7-9 with TRBJ2-5; no clear D gene. V lost 5 bases to trimming and J lost 9 bases, with 19 bases between them. The germline gives CDR1 SEHNR, CDR2 FQNEAQ (reference sequence). This CDR3 is built from 14 residues. The CDR3 DNA reads as TGTGCCAGCAGCCCAATCTCCCTTATTGGAGCCCAGTACTTC. Translated, it gives CASSPISLIGAQYF.

This clonotype was observed a handful of times. The gene calls are TRBV4-3 and TRBJ2-1; TRBD2 is a possible D gene (5 bases). The germline gives CDR1 LGHNA, CDR2 YSLEER. The ends were cut back, 1 base at V and 8 bases at J, with 15 bases in the middle. The CDR3 extends over 15 amino acids. In nucleotides, the CDR3 is TGCGCCAGCAGCCAAGGGGTCTGGGGAGTGGATGAGCAGTTCTTC. Amino acid sequence: CASSQGVWGVDEQFF.

This clonotype was observed at least ten times. This chain uses TRBV20-1 with TRBJ2-7; 10 bases fit TRBD2. In germline, CDR1 is DFQATT, CDR2 SNEGSKA (reference sequence). Trimming took 3 bases from V and 3 from J; bases not matched to a gene: 5. The CDR3 covers 14 residues. The CDR3 here is CSARISGRFYEQYF. CDR3 bases: TGCAGTGCTAGGATTAGCGGGAGGTTCTACGAGCAGTACTTC.

This clonotype has just a few counts. This sequence joins TRBV24-1 and TRBJ2-2; D is unresolved. CDR3 length equals 14 residues. Deletions cut 1 base from V and 1 base from J, with 3 bases between. Germline V gene sequence: CDR1 KGHDR, CDR2 SFDVKD. CDR3 sequence reads: CATSDLQNTGELFF. The CDR3 coding sequence is TGTGCCACCAGTGATTTACAGAACACCGGGGAGCTGTTTTTT.

In DNA, the CDR3 is TGCGCCAGCAGCCTAGGGAAAGACAGTGCGGCCGGGGAGCTGTTTTTT. Protein: CASSLGKDSAAGELFF. This chain joins TRBV5-1 and TRBJ2-2; maybe TRBD1 (5 bases). V was cut by 4 bases and J by 6 bases, with 19 bases left in between. Germline V gene lookup returns CDR1 SGHRS and CDR2 YFSETQ. CDR3 length: 16 residues.

The chain joins TRBV5-4 to TRBJ1-1, with 8 bases fitting TRBD1. The CDR3 length is 14 residues. Per the germline V gene, CDR1 is SGHNT and CDR2 is YYREEE (reference sequence). The junction had 3 bases not matched to a gene; V was cut back by 4 bases and J by 1 base. CDR3 in amino acids: CASSNGQGNTEAFF. The CDR3 DNA follows: TGTGCCAGCAGCAATGGACAGGGGAACACTGAAGCTTTCTTT.

CDR3 residues: CASRAVTDTQYF. The CDR3 region has the DNA TGTGCCAGCCGGGCAGTCACAGATACGCAGTATTTT. The V call is TRBV12-3 or TRBV12-4, the J call TRBJ2-3; no firm D call. There are 12 residues in the CDR3. V was trimmed by 8 bases and J by 2 bases, leaving 8 bases between them.

This chain connects TRBV12-3 or TRBV12-4 to TRBJ2-7, with TRBD1 as a possible D gene (5 bases). The ends were cut back, 6 bases at V and 4 bases at J, with 16 bases in the middle. This CDR3 has 14 residues. The CDR3 DNA is TGTGCCAGCAGACGTATAGGGGAATCGTACGAGCAGTACTTC. As protein: CASRRIGESYEQYF.

The chain joins TRBV3-1 to TRBJ1-2; D call uncertain. CDR3 size: 12 residues. Per germline, CDR1 LGHDT and CDR2 YNNKEL (reference sequence). The germline V and J ends were trimmed by 1 base and 5 bases, with 5 bases remaining between them. CDR3: CASSQVRYGYTF. CDR3 coding DNA: TGTGCCAGCAGCCAAGTGAGGTATGGCTACACCTTC.

The V gene is TRBV6-2 or TRBV6-3, the J gene TRBJ2-6; 11 bases agree with TRBD1. This CDR3 has 18 residues. Losses at the gene ends were 0 bases for V and 0 bases for J; bases not matched to a gene: 1. The V gene's germline CDR1 is MNHEY and CDR2 SVGEGT. The CDR3 sequence is CASSYSGTGGSGANVLTF. The CDR3 bases are TGTGCCAGCAGTTACTCCGGGACAGGGGGCTCTGGGGCCAACGTCCTGACTTTC.

J is TRBJ2-4 and V is TRBV29-1; D uncertain. Germline V gives CDR1 SQVTM, CDR2 ANQGSEA. V was cut by 4 bases and J by 3 bases, with 10 bases left in between. This CDR3 is built from 13 residues. The CDR3 loop is CSVARSHKNIQYF. The CDR3 coding sequence is TGCAGCGTTGCAAGGAGCCACAAAAACATTCAGTACTTC.

The genes are TRBV7-6 and TRBJ2-7; TRBD1 matches 9 bases. Germline assignment: CDR1 SGHVS and CDR2 FNYEAQ. This CDR3 spans 14 amino acids. The V segment lost 5 bases and the J segment 3 bases; nucleotides outside the gene matches: 5. The CDR3 nucleotides are TGTGCCAGCAGCGCAGCGACAGGGGGCTACGAGCAGTACTTC. It is translated as CASSAATGGYEQYF.

In its sample, this clonotype was seen a few times. V and J are TRBV6-5 and TRBJ1-2; D is ambiguous. This CDR3 is 14 amino acids long. Germline V CDR1 and CDR2: MNHEY, SVGAGI. Trimming cost V 2 bases and J 1 base, with 8 bases left between them. In nucleotides, the CDR3 is TGTGCCAGCAGTTACAGGGAACATAACTATGGCTACACCTTC. Encoded protein: CASSYREHNYGYTF.

This chain joins TRBV12-3 or TRBV12-4 and TRBJ2-7; unclear D gene. The V end lost 8 bases, the J end lost 3 bases, and 14 bases lay between the germline ends. The CDR3 is 13 amino acids. The CDR3 is CASGDVGSYEQYF. CDR3 nucleotides: TGTGCCAGCGGGGATGTGGGAAGCTACGAGCAGTACTTC.

The CDR3 DNA reads TGTGCCAGCAGCCAATATGACAGGGAGGACACTGAAGCTTTCTTT. It yields the protein CASSQYDREDTEAFF. V usage is TRBV3-1 and J usage is TRBJ1-1, with 7 bases matching TRBD1. V lost 2 bases, J lost 3 bases, and 6 bases stayed unmatched. The CDR3 spans 15 residues. Per germline, CDR1 LGHDT and CDR2 YNNKEL (reference sequence). Variable domain in full (rest from reference TRBV3-1 and TRBJ1-1): DTAVSQTPKYLVTQMGNDKSIKCEQNLGHDTMYWYKQDSKKFLKIMFSYNNKELIINETVPNRFSPKSPDKAHLNLHINSLELGDSAVYFCASSQYDREDTEAFFGQGTRLTVV.